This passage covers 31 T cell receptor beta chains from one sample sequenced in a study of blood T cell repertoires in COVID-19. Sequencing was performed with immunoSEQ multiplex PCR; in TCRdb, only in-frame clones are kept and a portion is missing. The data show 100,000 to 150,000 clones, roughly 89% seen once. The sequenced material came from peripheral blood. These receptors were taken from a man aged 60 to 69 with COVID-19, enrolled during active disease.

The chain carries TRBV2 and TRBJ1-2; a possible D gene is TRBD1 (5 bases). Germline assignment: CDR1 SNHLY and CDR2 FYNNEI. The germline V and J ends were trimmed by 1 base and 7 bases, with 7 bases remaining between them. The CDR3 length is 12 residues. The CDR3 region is CASSEGTSGYTF. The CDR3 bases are TGTGCCAGCAGTGAAGGGACATCTGGCTACACCTTC.

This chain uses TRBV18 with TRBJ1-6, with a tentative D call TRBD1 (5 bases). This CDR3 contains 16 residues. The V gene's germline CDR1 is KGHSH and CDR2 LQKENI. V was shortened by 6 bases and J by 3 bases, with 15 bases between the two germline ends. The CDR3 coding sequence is TGTGCCAGCTCTCGCTATACACAGGTCTATAATTCACCCCTCCACTTT. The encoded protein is CASSRYTQVYNSPLHF.

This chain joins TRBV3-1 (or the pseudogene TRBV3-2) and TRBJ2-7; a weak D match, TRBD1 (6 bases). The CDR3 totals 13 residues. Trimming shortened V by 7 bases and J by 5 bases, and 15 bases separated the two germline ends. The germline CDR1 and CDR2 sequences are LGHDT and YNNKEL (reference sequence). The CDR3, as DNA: TGTGCCAGCAACGCCGGGACATCCCACGAGCAGTACTTC. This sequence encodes CASNAGTSHEQYF.

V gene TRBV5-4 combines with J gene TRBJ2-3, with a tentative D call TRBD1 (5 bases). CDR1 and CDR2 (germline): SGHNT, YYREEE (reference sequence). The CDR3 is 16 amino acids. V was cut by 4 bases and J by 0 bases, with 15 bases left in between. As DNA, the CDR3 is TGTGCCAGCAGCCAAGGACACGACTTTAGCACAGATACGCAGTATTTT. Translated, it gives CASSQGHDFSTDTQYF.

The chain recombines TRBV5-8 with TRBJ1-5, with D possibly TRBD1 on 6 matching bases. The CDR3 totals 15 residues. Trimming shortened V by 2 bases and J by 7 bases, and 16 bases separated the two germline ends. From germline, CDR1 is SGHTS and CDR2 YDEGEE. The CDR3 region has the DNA TGTGCCAGCAGCTTAAAACAGGGTATTAAGCAGCCCCAGCATTTT. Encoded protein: CASSLKQGIKQPQHF.

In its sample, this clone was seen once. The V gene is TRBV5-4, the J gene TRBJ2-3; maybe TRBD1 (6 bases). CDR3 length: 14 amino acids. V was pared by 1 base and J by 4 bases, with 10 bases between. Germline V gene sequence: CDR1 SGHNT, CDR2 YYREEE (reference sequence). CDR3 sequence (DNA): TGTGCCAGCAGCTTGCAGGGGTTTGCAGATACGCAGTATTTT. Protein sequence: CASSLQGFADTQYF.

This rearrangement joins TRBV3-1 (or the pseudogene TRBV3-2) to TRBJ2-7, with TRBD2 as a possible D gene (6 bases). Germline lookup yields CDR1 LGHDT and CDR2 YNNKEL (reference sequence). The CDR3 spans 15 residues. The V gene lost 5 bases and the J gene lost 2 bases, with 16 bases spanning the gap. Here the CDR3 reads CASSYRDWGAYEQYF. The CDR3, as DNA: TGTGCCAGCAGCTACCGGGACTGGGGAGCCTACGAGCAGTACTTC.

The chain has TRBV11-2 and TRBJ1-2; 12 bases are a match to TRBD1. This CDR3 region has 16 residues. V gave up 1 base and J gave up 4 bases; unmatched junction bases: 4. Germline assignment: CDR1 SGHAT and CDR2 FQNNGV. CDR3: CASSLVGGQGAYGYTF. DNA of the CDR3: TGTGCCAGCAGCTTAGTCGGGGGACAGGGGGCCTATGGCTACACCTTC.

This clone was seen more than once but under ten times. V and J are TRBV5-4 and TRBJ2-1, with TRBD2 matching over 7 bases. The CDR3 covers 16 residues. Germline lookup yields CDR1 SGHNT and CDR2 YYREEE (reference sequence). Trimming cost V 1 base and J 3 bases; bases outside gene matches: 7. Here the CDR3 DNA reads TGTGCCAGCAGCTTGAAGAGGTTAGCGGGCTACAATGAGCAGTTCTTC. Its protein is CASSLKRLAGYNEQFF.

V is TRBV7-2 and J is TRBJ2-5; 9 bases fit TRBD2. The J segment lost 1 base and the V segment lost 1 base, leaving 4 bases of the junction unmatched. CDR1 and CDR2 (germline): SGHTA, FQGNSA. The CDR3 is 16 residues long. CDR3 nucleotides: TGTGCCAGCAGCTTAGGTCGCGGGGGGGTCCAAGAGACCCAGTACTTC. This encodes CASSLGRGGVQETQYF.

The CDR3 loop reads CASSQLDGGTEAFF. The CDR3 nucleotides read TGTGCCAGCAGCCAATTGGACGGCGGGACTGAAGCTTTCTTT. The J gene is TRBJ1-1, the V gene TRBV3-1 (or the pseudogene TRBV3-2); D remains ambiguous. The CDR3 is 14 residues long. Germline V gene sequence: CDR1 LGHDT, CDR2 YNNKEL (reference sequence). V shed 2 bases and J shed 5 bases, with 12 bases lying between them.

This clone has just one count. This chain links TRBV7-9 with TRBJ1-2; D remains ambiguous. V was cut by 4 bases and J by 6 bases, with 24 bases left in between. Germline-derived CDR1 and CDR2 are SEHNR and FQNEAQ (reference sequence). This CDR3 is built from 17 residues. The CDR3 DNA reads TGTGCCAGCAGCTCAGAATACCCTAGGCGGGGATCAAATGGCTACACCTTC. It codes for CASSSEYPRRGSNGYTF.

CDR3 sequence reads: CASSDSGGVDTQYF. The CDR3 coding sequence is TGTGCCAGCAGCGACTCCGGGGGAGTCGATACGCAGTATTTT. The rearrangement uses TRBV6-5 and TRBJ2-3, with D perhaps TRBD2 (6 bases). This CDR3 has 14 amino acids. The germline V gene encodes CDR1 MNHEY and CDR2 SVGAGI. Trimming pared 6 bases from V and 6 bases from J, leaving 16 bases between.

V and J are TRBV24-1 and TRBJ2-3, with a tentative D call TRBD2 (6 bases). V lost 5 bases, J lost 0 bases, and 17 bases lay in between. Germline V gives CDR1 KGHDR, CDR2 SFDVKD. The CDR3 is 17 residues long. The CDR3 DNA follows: TGTGCCACCAGTGGTGCGGGGACCCAGCCTAGCACAGATACGCAGTATTTT. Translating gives CATSGAGTQPSTDTQYF.

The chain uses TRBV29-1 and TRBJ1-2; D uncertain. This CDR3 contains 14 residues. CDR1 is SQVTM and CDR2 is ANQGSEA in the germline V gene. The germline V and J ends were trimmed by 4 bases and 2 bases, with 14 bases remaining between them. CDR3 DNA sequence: TGCAGCGTTGCCCTCCCCCGGGGAAACTATGGCTACACCTTC. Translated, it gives CSVALPRGNYGYTF.

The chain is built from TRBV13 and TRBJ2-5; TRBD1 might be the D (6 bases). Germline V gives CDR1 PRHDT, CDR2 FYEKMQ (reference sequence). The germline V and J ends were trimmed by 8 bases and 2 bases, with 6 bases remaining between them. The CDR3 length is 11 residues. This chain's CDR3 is CASGQQETQYF. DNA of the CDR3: TGTGCCAGCGGACAGCAAGAGACCCAGTACTTC.

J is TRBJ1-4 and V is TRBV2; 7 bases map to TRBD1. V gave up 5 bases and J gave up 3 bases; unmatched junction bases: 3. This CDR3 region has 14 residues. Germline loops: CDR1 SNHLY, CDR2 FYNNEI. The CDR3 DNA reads TGTGCCAGCAGTCCAGGGGGTTCTAATGAAAAACTGTTTTTT. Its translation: CASSPGGSNEKLFF.

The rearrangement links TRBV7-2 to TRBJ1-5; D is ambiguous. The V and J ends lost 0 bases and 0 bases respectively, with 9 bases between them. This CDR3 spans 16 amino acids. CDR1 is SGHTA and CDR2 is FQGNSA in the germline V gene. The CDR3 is CASSLAGSYSNQPQHF. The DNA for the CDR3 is TGTGCCAGCAGCTTAGCGGGGAGTTATAGCAATCAGCCCCAGCATTTT.

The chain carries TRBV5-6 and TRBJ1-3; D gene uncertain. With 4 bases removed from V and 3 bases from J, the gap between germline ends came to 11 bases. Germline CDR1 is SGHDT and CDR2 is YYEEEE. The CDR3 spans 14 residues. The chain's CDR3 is CASSRRVRGNTIYF. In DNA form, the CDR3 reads TGTGCCAGCAGCCGCCGGGTGCGTGGAAACACCATATATTTT. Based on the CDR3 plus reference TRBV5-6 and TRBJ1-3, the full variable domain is DAGVTQSPTHLIKTRGQQVTLRCSPKSGHDTVSWYQQALGQGPQFIFQYYEEEERQRGNFPDRFSGHQFPNYSSELNVNALLLGDSALYLCASSRRVRGNTIYFGEGSWLTVV.

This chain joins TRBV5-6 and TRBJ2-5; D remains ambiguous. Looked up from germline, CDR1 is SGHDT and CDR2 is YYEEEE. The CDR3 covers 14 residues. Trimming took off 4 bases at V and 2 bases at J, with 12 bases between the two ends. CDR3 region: CASSLYGVQETQYF. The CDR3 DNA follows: TGTGCCAGCAGCCTATACGGAGTACAAGAGACCCAGTACTTC.

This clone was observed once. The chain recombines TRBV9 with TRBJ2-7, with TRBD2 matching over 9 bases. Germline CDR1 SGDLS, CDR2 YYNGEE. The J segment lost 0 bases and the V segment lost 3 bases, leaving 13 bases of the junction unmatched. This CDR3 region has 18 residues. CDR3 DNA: TGTGCCAGCAGCGAGGGGCCCCTTAGCGGGGGTAGCTCCTACGAGCAGTACTTC. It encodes CASSEGPLSGGSSYEQYF.

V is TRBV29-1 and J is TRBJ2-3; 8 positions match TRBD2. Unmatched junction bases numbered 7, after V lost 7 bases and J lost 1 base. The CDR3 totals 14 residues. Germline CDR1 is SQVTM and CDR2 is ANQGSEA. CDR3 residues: CSGGGLAGTDTQYF. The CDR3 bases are TGCAGCGGGGGAGGACTAGCAGGCACAGATACGCAGTATTTT.

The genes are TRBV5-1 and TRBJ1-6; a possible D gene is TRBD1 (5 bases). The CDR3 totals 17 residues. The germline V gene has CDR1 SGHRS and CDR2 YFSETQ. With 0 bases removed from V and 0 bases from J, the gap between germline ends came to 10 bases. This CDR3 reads CASSLERQSSYNSPLHF. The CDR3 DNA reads TGCGCCAGCAGCTTGGAGAGACAGAGCTCCTATAATTCACCCCTCCACTTT. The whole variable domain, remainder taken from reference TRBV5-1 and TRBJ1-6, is KAGVTQTPRYLIKTRGQQVTLSCSPISGHRSVSWYQQTPGQGLQFLFEYFSETQRNKGNFPGRFSGRQFSNSRSEMNVSTLELGDSALYLCASSLERQSSYNSPLHFGNGTRLTVT.

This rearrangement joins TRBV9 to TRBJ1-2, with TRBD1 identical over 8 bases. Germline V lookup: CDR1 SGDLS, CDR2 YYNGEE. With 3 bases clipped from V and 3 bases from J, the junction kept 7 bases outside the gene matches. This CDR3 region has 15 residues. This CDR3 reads CASSGSQTGDYGYTF. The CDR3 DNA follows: TGTGCCAGCAGCGGATCACAGACAGGGGACTATGGCTACACCTTC.

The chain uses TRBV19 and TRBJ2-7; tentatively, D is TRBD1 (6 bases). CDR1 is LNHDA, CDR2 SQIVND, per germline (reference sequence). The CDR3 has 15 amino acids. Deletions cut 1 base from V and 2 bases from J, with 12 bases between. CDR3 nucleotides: TGTGCCAGTAGTATAGGCCTGCAGGGGACCTACGAGCAGTACTTC. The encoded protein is CASSIGLQGTYEQYF.

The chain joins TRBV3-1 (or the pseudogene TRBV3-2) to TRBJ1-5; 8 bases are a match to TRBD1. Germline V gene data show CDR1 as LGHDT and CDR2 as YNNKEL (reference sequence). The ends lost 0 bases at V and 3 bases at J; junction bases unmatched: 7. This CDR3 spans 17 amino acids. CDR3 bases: TGTGCCAGCAGCCAAGACTTGCCGGGACAGGTCAATCAGCCCCAGCATTTT. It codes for CASSQDLPGQVNQPQHF.

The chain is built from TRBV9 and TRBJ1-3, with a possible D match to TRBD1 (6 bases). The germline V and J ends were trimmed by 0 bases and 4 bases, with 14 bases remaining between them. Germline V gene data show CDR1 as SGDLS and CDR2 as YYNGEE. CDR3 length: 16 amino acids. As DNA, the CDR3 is TGTGCCAGCAGCGTAGAAGGGCAGGGGCCCGGAAACACCATATATTTT. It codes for CASSVEGQGPGNTIYF. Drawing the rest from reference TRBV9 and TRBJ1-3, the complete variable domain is DSGVTQTPKHLITATGQRVTLRCSPRSGDLSVYWYQQSLDQGLQFLIQYYNGEERAKGNILERFSAQQFPDLHSELNLSSLELGDSALYFCASSVEGQGPGNTIYFGEGSWLTVV.

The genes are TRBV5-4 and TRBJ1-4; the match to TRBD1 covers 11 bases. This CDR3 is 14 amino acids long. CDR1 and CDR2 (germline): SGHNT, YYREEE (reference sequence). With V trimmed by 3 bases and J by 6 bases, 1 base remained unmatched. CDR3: CASSSGQGDEKLFF. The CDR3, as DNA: TGTGCCAGCAGCTCGGGACAGGGGGATGAAAAACTGTTTTTT.

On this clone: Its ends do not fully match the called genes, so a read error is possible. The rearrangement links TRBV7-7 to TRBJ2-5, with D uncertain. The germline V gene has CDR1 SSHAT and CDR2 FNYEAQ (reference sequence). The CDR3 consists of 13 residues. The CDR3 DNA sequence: TGTGCTAGCAGCTTCGGGTACCAAGAGACCCAGTACTTC. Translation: CASSFGYQETQYF.

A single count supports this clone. CDR3 DNA: TGTGCCAGCAGCCCCCGGGACAGGGGCGATGAGCAGTTCTTC. Protein: CASSPRDRGDEQFF. This chain connects TRBV7-8 to TRBJ2-1, with TRBD1 matching 10 bases. The CDR3 is made up of 14 amino acids. CDR1 and CDR2 (germline): SGHVS, FQNEAQ. Germline trimming cut 5 bases from V and 8 bases from J; bases unmatched to any gene: 6. The full variable domain, rest sourced from reference TRBV7-8 and TRBJ2-1, is GAGVSQSPRYKVAKRGQDVALRCDPISGHVSLFWYQQALGQGPEFLTYFQNEAQLDKSGLPSDRFFAERPEGSVSTLKIQRTQQEDSAVYLCASSPRDRGDEQFFGPGTRLTVL.

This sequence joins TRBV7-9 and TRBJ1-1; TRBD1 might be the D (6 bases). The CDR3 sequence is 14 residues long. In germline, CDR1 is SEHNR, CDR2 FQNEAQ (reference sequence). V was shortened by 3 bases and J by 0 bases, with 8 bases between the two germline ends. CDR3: CASSLTGMNTEAFF. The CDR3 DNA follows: TGTGCCAGCAGCTTGACAGGTATGAACACTGAAGCTTTCTTT.